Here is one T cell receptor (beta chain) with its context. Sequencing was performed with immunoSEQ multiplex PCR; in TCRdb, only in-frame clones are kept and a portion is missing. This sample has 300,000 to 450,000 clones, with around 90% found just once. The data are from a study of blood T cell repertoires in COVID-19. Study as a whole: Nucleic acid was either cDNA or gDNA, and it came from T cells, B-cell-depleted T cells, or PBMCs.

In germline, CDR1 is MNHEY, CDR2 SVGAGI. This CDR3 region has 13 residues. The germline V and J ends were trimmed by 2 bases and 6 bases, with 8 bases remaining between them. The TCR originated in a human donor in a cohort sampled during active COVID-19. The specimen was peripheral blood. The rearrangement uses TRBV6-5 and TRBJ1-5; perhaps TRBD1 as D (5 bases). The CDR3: CASSYRDSQPQHF. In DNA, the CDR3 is TGTGCCAGCAGTTACCGGGACTCTCAGCCCCAGCATTTT.